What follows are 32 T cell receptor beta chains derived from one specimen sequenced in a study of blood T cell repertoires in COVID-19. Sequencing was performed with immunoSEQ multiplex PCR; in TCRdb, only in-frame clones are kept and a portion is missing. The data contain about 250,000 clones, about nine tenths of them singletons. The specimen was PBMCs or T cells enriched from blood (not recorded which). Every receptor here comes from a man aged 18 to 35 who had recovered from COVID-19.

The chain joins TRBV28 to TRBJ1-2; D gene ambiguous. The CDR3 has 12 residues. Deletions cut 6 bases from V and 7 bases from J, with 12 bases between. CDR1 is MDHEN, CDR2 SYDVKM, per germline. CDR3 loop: CASSNYQTGYTF. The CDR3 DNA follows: TGTGCCAGCAGCAACTACCAGACTGGCTACACCTTC.

CDR3 DNA: TGTGCCTGGAGTGCAGGGGACAGGGGCTACGAGCAGTACTTC. Translation gives CAWSAGDRGYEQYF. The chain carries TRBV30 and TRBJ2-7, with 10 bases lining up with TRBD1. This CDR3 is built from 14 residues. Trimming cost V 1 base and J 3 bases; bases outside gene matches: 3. Germline V lookup: CDR1 GTSNPN, CDR2 SVGIG (reference sequence).

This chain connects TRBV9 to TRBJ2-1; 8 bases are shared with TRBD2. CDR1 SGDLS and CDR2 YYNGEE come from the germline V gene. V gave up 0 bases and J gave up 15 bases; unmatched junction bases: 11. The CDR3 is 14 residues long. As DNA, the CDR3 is TGTGCCAGCAGCGTAGGATTAGCGGGACCCGAGGGGTTCTTC. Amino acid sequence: CASSVGLAGPEGFF.

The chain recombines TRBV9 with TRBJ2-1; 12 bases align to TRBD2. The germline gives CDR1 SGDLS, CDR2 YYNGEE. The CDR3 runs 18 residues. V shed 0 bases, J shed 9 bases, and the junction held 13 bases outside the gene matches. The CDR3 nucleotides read TGTGCCAGCAGCGTAGAAGGACGACTAGCGGGAGAAGGGCGTGAGCAGTTCTTC. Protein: CASSVEGRLAGEGREQFF. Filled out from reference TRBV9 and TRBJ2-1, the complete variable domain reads DSGVTQTPKHLITATGQRVTLRCSPRSGDLSVYWYQQSLDQGLQFLIQYYNGEERAKGNILERFSAQQFPDLHSELNLSSLELGDSALYFCASSVEGRLAGEGREQFFGPGTRLTVL.

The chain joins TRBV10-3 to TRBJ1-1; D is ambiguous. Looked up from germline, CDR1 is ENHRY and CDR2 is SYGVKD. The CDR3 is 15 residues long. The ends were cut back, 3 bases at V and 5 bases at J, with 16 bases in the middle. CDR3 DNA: TGTGCCATCAGTGACCCCTCCAACCCGAGGACTGAAGCTTTCTTT. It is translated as CAISDPSNPRTEAFF.

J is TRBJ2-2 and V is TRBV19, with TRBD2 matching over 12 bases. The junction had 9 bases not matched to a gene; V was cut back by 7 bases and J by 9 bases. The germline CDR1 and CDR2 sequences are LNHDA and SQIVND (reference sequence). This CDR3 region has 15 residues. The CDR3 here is CASTSTSGSWWELFF. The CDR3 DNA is TGTGCCAGTACTTCGACTAGCGGGAGTTGGTGGGAGCTGTTTTTT. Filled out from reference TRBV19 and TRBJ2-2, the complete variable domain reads DGGITQSPKYLFRKEGQNVTLSCEQNLNHDAMYWYRQDPGQGLRLIYYSQIVNDFQKGDIAEGYSVSREKKESFPLTVTSAQKNPTAFYLCASTSTSGSWWELFFGEGSRLTVL.

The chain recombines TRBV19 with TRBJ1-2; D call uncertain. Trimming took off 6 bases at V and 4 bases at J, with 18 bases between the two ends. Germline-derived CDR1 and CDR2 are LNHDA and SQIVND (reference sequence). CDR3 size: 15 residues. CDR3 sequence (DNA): TGTGCCAGTAGATTGGACGCGGGTTTAGGCTATGGCTACACCTTC. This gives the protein CASRLDAGLGYGYTF.

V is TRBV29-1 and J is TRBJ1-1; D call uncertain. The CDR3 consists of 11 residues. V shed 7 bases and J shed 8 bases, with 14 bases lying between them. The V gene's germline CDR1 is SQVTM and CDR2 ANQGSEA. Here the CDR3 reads CSAAVGLEAFF. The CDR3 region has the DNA TGCAGCGCTGCGGTCGGGTTGGAAGCTTTCTTT.

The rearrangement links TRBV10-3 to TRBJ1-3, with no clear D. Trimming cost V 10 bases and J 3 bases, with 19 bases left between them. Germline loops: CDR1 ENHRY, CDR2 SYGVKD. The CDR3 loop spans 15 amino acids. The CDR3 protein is CASRPSREIGNTIYF. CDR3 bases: TGTGCCAGCCGGCCTTCCCGGGAAATTGGAAACACCATATATTTT.

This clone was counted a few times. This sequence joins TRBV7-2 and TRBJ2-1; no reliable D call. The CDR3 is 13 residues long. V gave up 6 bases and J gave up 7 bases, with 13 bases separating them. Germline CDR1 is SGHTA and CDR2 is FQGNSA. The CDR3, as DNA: TGTGCCAGCAGTTCCTTTACGGTTAATGAGCAGTTCTTC. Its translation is CASSSFTVNEQFF.

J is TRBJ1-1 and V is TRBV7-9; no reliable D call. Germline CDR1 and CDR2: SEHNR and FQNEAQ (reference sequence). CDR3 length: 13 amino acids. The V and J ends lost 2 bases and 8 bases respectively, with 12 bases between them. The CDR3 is CASSLTGIQEAFF. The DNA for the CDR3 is TGTGCCAGCAGCTTAACGGGAATTCAGGAAGCTTTCTTT.

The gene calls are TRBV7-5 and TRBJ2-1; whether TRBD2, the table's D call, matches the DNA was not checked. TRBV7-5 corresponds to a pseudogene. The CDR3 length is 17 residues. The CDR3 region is CARSSRLAGAAYNEQFF. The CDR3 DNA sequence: TGTGCCAGAAGCTCAAGACTAGCGGGGGCGGCCTACAATGAGCAGTTCTTC.

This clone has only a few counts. The CDR3 DNA sequence: TGTGCCAGCAGTCTTCTTATTAGCGGCCAGGGTCGAGATGAGCAGTTCTTC. Amino acids: CASSLLISGQGRDEQFF. This rearrangement joins TRBV28 to TRBJ2-1; tentative D call: TRBD2 (6 bases). Trimming pared 5 bases from V and 8 bases from J, leaving 25 bases between. Looked up from germline, CDR1 is MDHEN and CDR2 is SYDVKM. The CDR3 spans 17 residues.

The CDR3 reads CASSLARALVRYNSPLHF. CDR3 nucleotide sequence: TGTGCCAGCAGCTTAGCCAGGGCTCTCGTGCGGTATAATTCACCCCTCCACTTT. This chain uses TRBV11-2 with TRBJ1-6, with a possible D match to TRBD1 (5 bases). The germline V gene has CDR1 SGHAT and CDR2 FQNNGV. Trimming stripped 1 base from V and 4 bases from J, with 17 bases between. This CDR3 region has 18 residues.

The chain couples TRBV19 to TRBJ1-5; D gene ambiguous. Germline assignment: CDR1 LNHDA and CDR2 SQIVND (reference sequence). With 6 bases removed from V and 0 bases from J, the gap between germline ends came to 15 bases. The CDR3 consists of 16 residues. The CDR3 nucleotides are TGTGCCAGTAGAGCCCGTGGGCCAGATAGCAATCAGCCCCAGCATTTT. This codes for CASRARGPDSNQPQHF.

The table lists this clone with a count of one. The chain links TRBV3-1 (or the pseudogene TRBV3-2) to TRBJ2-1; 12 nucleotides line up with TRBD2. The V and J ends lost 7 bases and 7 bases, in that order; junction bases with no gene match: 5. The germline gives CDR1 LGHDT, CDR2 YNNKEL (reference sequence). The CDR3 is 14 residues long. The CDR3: CASTRTSGENEQFF. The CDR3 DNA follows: TGTGCCAGCACTCGGACTAGCGGGGAAAATGAGCAGTTCTTC.

The CDR3 bases are TGTGCCAGCCGCAGGGGTCTCTACGCTGAAGCTTTCTTT. It specifies CASRRGLYAEAFF. The rearrangement joins TRBV6-5 to TRBJ1-1; weak D call: TRBD1 (6 bases). The CDR3 covers 13 residues. Between the trimmed V and J ends, which lost 8 bases and 6 bases, there was a span of 16 bases. Per germline, CDR1 MNHEY and CDR2 SVGAGI.

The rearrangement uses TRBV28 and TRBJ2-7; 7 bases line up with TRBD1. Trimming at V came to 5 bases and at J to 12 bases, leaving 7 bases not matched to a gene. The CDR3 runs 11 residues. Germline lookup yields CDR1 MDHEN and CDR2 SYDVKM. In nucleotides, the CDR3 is TGTGCCAGCAGTGGATACTCAGGGGGGTACTTC. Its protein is CASSGYSGGYF.

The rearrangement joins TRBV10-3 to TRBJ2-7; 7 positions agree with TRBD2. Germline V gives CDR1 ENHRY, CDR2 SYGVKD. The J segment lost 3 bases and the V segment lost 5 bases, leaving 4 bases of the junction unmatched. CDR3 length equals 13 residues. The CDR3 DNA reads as TGTGCCATCAGTTTGGGCGGGAGCTACGAGCAGTACTTC. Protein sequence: CAISLGGSYEQYF.

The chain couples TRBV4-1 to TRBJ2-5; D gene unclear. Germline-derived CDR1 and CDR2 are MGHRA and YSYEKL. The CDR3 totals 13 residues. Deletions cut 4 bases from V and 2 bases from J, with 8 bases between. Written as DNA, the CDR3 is TGCGCCAGCAGCCCTAGGCGGCAAGAGACCCAGTACTTC. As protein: CASSPRRQETQYF.

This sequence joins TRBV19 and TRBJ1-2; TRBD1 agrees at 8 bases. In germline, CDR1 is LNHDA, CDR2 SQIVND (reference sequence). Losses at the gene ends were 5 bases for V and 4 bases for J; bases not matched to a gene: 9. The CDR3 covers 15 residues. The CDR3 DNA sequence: TGTGCCAGTAGTCCAAAAATCGACAGGGGCTATGGCTACACCTTC. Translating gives CASSPKIDRGYGYTF.

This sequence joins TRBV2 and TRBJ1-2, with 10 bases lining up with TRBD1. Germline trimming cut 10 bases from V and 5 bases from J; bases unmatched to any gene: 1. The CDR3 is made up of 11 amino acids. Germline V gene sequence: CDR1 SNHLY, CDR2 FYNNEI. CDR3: CATGQGYGYTF. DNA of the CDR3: TGTGCCACGGGACAGGGGTATGGCTACACCTTC.

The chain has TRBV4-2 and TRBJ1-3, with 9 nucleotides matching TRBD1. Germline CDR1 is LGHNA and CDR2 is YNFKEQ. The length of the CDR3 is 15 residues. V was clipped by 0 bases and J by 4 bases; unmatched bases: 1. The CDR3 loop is CASSQEGQGGNTIYF. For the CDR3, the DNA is TGTGCCAGCAGCCAAGAGGGACAGGGAGGAAACACCATATATTTT.

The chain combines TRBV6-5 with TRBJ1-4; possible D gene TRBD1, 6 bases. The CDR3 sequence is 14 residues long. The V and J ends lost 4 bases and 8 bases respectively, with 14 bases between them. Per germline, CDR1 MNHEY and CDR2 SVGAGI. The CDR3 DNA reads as TGTGCCAGCAGTTGGGCAGGGAGGGGGGAAAAACTGTTTTTT. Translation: CASSWAGRGEKLFF.

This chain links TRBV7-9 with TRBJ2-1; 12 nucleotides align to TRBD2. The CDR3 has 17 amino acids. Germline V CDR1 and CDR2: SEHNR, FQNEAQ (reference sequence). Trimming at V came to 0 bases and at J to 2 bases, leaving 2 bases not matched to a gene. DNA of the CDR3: TGTGCCAGCAGCTTAGCCGGACTAGCGGGAACCTACAATGAGCAGTTCTTC. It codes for CASSLAGLAGTYNEQFF.

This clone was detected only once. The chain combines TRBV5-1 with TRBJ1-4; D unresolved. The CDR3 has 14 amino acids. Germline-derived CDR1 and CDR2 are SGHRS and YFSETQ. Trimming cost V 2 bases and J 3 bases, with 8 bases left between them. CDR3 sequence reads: CASSFNGPNEKLFF. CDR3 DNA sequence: TGCGCCAGCAGCTTCAATGGGCCTAATGAAAAACTGTTTTTT.

The CDR3 nucleotides read TGTGCCTGGAGTGCTCCGGGTCTTCTACCCCACGGGACTAATGAAAAACTGTTTTTT. It yields the protein CAWSAPGLLPHGTNEKLFF. The chain has TRBV30 and TRBJ1-4, with D unresolved. Germline V CDR1 and CDR2: GTSNPN, SVGIG (reference sequence). CDR3 length equals 19 residues. Trimming removed 1 base at V and 2 bases at J, with 23 bases between.

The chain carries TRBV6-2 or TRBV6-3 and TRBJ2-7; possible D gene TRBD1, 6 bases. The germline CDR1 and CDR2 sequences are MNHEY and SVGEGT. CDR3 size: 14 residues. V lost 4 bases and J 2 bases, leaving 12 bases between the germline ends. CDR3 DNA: TGTGCCAGCAGTTCAAGGACAGATACCTACGAGCAGTACTTC. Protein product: CASSSRTDTYEQYF.

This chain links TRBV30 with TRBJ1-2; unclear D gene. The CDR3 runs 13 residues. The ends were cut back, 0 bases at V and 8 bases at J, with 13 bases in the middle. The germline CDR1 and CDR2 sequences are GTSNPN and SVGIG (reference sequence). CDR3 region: CAWSVHGREGYTF. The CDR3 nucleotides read TGTGCCTGGAGTGTACATGGGAGGGAGGGCTACACCTTC.

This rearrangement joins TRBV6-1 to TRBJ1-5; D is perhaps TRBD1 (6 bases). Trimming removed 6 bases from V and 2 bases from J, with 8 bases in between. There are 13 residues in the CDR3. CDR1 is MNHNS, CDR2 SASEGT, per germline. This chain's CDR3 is CASRPGGNQPQHF. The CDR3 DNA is TGTGCCAGCAGACCAGGGGGCAATCAGCCCCAGCATTTT.

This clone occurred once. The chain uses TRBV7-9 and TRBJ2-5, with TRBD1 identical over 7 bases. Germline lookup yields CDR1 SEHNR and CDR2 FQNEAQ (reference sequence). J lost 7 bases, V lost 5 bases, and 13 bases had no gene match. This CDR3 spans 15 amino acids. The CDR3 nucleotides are TGTGCCAGCAGCCCCCGCCCGACAGGGAAAGGGACCCAGTACTTC. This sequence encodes CASSPRPTGKGTQYF.

The chain's CDR3 is CASRENYGYTF. The CDR3, as DNA: TGTGCCAGCCGGGAGAACTATGGCTACACCTTC. The rearrangement uses TRBV6-5 and TRBJ1-2; D ambiguous. Germline V CDR1 and CDR2: MNHEY, SVGAGI. The CDR3 is 11 residues long. The germline V and J ends were trimmed by 8 bases and 2 bases, with 6 bases remaining between them.